The 21 T cell receptor beta chains reported below all come from one sample, sequenced in a study of shared T cell receptors in the human thymus. Assay: immunoSEQ multiplex PCR; the TCRdb copy retains only in-frame clones and omits some. The sample has some 700,000 clones, approximately 90% seen once. These data were also filed under a second study, of human thymus T cells.

Sequenced sample: thymocytes. The receptors come from a boy less than two years old with a congenital heart defect.

This clone turned up a few times. The CDR3 region is CASSQELRGQLAKNIQYF. In DNA, the CDR3 is TGCGCCAGCAGCCAAGAGCTCAGGGGGCAACTAGCCAAAAACATTCAGTACTTC. The chain employs TRBV4-1 and TRBJ2-4; 8 nucleotides match TRBD1. This CDR3 region has 18 residues. The germline V gene encodes CDR1 MGHRA and CDR2 YSYEKL. Losses at the gene ends were 0 bases for V and 0 bases for J; bases not matched to a gene: 7.

This clone came up once. This sequence joins TRBV11-3 and TRBJ2-4, with 8 nucleotides matching TRBD2. CDR3 length: 14 amino acids. Looked up from germline, CDR1 is SGHNT and CDR2 is YENEEA. After removal of 5 bases from V and 9 bases from J, the junction contained 9 bases not matched to a gene. The CDR3 reads CASSQNSGMGIQYF. The CDR3 DNA is TGTGCCAGCAGCCAGAATAGCGGGATGGGCATTCAGTACTTC.

In this sample, this clone turned up once. The chain has TRBV5-1 and TRBJ2-3, with TRBD2 matching over 16 bases. CDR1 is SGHRS and CDR2 is YFSETQ in the germline V gene. CDR3 length: 15 residues. Losses at the gene ends were 4 bases for V and 5 bases for J; bases not matched to a gene: 1. CDR3 loop: CASSGTSGRVDTQYF. CDR3 in DNA: TGCGCCAGCAGCGGGACTAGCGGGAGGGTAGATACGCAGTATTTT.

V gene TRBV11-2 combines with J gene TRBJ1-2; D unclear. This CDR3 has 13 amino acids. The germline CDR1 and CDR2 sequences are SGHAT and FQNNGV. V was cut by 5 bases and J by 7 bases, with 14 bases left in between. This CDR3 reads CASSRLAGGGYTF. In DNA form, the CDR3 reads TGTGCCAGCAGCAGACTCGCAGGAGGTGGCTACACCTTC.

The genes are TRBV19 and TRBJ2-1, with D perhaps matching TRBD1 (6 bases). The ends were cut back, 3 bases at V and 0 bases at J, with 15 bases in the middle. Germline CDR1 LNHDA, CDR2 SQIVND (reference sequence). The CDR3 runs 17 residues. This CDR3 reads CASSICGGESSYNEQFF. The CDR3 bases are TGTGCCAGTAGTATTTGTGGGGGCGAAAGCTCCTACAATGAGCAGTTCTTC.

The rearrangement joins TRBV2 to TRBJ1-2; tentatively, D is TRBD1 (6 bases). Germline V lookup: CDR1 SNHLY, CDR2 FYNNEI. Trimming removed 3 bases from V and 4 bases from J, with 15 bases in between. The CDR3 consists of 15 residues. The CDR3 loop reads CASSDGRGPAYGYTF. In nucleotides, the CDR3 is TGTGCCAGCAGTGACGGGCGGGGGCCGGCCTATGGCTACACCTTC. The variable domain in full, completed from reference TRBV2 and TRBJ1-2, reads EPEVTQTPSHQVTQMGQEVILRCVPISNHLYFYWYRQILGQKVEFLVSFYNNEISEKSEIFDDQFSVERPDGSNFTLKIRSTKLEDSAMYFCASSDGRGPAYGYTFGSGTRLTVV.

This chain uses TRBV7-9 with TRBJ1-5, with D maybe TRBD1 (5 bases). Between the trimmed V and J ends, which lost 5 bases and 9 bases, there was a span of 14 bases. CDR1 is SEHNR, CDR2 FQNEAQ, per germline (reference sequence). This CDR3 has 13 residues. CDR3 loop: CASSGAGFRPQHF. CDR3 DNA sequence: TGTGCCAGCAGCGGGGCAGGGTTTCGGCCCCAGCATTTT.

The genes are TRBV14 and TRBJ1-1; D gene unclear. Trimming shortened V by 4 bases and J by 5 bases, and 8 bases separated the two germline ends. Germline-derived CDR1 and CDR2 are SGHDN and FVKESK. The CDR3 runs 12 residues. The CDR3 is CASSPCGTEAFF. The CDR3 region has the DNA TGTGCCAGCAGCCCTTGCGGGACTGAAGCTTTCTTT.

The chain joins TRBV2 to TRBJ1-5; 11 positions agree with TRBD1. The CDR3 consists of 15 residues. V was clipped by 7 bases and J by 6 bases; unmatched bases: 8. Germline V lookup: CDR1 SNHLY, CDR2 FYNNEI. The CDR3 DNA reads as TGTGCCAGCACGCTGGGGACAGGGGGAGGTCAGCCCCAGCATTTT. It translates to CASTLGTGGGQPQHF. The variable domain in full, completed from reference TRBV2 and TRBJ1-5, reads EPEVTQTPSHQVTQMGQEVILRCVPISNHLYFYWYRQILGQKVEFLVSFYNNEISEKSEIFDDQFSVERPDGSNFTLKIRSTKLEDSAMYFCASTLGTGGGQPQHFGDGTRLSIL.

Worth noting for this clone: The junction differs from germline at one of its ends, possibly a read error. J is TRBJ2-3 and V is TRBV28; the match to TRBD1 covers 8 bases. Germline V gene sequence: CDR1 MDHEN, CDR2 SYDVKM. The CDR3 consists of 12 residues. The CDR3 coding sequence is TGTGCCAGCAGCAACCGGGACAGGCGGCAAGTTTTT. It is translated as CASSNRDRRQVF.

This clone has a single count. The chain carries TRBV13 and TRBJ1-2, with unresolved D. V was pared by 3 bases and J by 1 base, with 9 bases between. The length of the CDR3 is 14 residues. From germline, CDR1 is PRHDT and CDR2 FYEKMQ (reference sequence). CDR3 amino acids: CASSFVPSNYGYTF. The CDR3 DNA sequence: TGTGCCAGCAGCTTTGTCCCTAGTAACTATGGCTACACCTTC.

This clone was seen more than once but under ten times. V is TRBV28 and J is TRBJ1-1; D is perhaps TRBD1 (6 bases). Germline lookup yields CDR1 MDHEN and CDR2 SYDVKM. V was shortened by 7 bases and J by 0 bases, with 24 bases between the two germline ends. The CDR3 has 18 amino acids. For the CDR3, the DNA is TGTGCCAGCAAAAAGAGGGGGGGCGCTCTTTCAATGAACACTGAAGCTTTCTTT. It yields the protein CASKKRGGALSMNTEAFF. Filled out from reference TRBV28 and TRBJ1-1, the complete variable domain reads DVKVTQSSRYLVKRTGEKVFLECVQDMDHENMFWYRQDPGLGLRLIYFSYDVKMKEKGDIPEGYSVSREKKERFSLILESASTNQTSMYLCASKKRGGALSMNTEAFFGQGTRLTVV.

This chain connects TRBV7-3 to TRBJ2-7; tentative D call: TRBD2 (6 bases). Germline V CDR1 and CDR2: SGHTA, FQGTGA. Trimming removed 5 bases from V and 6 bases from J, with 8 bases in between. The CDR3 consists of 11 residues. The CDR3, as DNA: TGTGCCAGCAGCATGGGGGGCGAGCAGTACTTC. Amino acids: CASSMGGEQYF.

CDR3 in DNA: TGTGCCAGCAGCTTGACTAGCGCCCACAATGAGCAGTTCTTC. Protein sequence: CASSLTSAHNEQFF. The chain employs TRBV5-4 and TRBJ2-1; 7 bases line up with TRBD2. This CDR3 has 14 amino acids. The V gene's germline CDR1 is SGHNT and CDR2 YYREEE (reference sequence). The ends lost 1 base at V and 5 bases at J; junction bases unmatched: 3.

The chain links TRBV6-4 to TRBJ2-1; D might be TRBD2 (5 bases). CDR3 length: 16 amino acids. CDR1 is MRHNA and CDR2 is SNTAGT in the germline V gene. Trimming took off 4 bases at V and 0 bases at J, with 13 bases between the two ends. The CDR3 nucleotides are TGTGCCAGCAGTGTGAGGGTTCGAGACTCCTACAATGAGCAGTTCTTC. Amino acids: CASSVRVRDSYNEQFF.

Worth noting for this clone: The same CDR3 can be traced to other DNA sequences in this sample. This chain joins TRBV5-8 and TRBJ1-1; D is undetermined. Germline-derived CDR1 and CDR2 are SGHTS and YDEGEE. The CDR3 spans 13 residues. V was clipped by 1 base and J by 0 bases, with 4 bases between them. The CDR3 region has the DNA TGTGCCAGCAGCTTGTCATTGAACACTGAAGCTTTCTTT. Translation gives CASSLSLNTEAFF. Full variable domain (missing parts from reference TRBV5-8 and TRBJ1-1): EAGVTQSPTHLIKTRGQQATLRCSPISGHTSVYWYQQALGLGLQFLLWYDEGEERNRGNFPPRFSGRQFPNYSSELNVNALELEDSALYLCASSLSLNTEAFFGQGTRLTVV.

This chain links TRBV9 with TRBJ1-2; the D is unclear. Germline assignment: CDR1 SGDLS and CDR2 YYNGEE. This CDR3 comprises 16 residues. V lost 0 bases to trimming and J lost 5 bases, with 17 bases between them. In DNA form, the CDR3 reads TGTGCCAGCAGCGTAGGAATGGTGGCAGACTTATATGGCTACACCTTC. Protein product: CASSVGMVADLYGYTF.

The chain is built from TRBV7-9 and TRBJ2-5, with 9 bases lining up with TRBD1. The V and J ends lost 5 bases and 5 bases, in that order; junction bases with no gene match: 6. Germline values: CDR1 SEHNR, CDR2 FQNEAQ (reference sequence). The CDR3 spans 14 residues. CDR3 in amino acids: CASSHRDRAETQYF. CDR3 DNA: TGTGCCAGCAGCCACCGGGACAGGGCGGAGACCCAGTACTTC.

Here the CDR3 reads CATGPGTGASETQYF. CDR3 sequence (DNA): TGCGCCACCGGGCCCGGGACAGGGGCATCGGAGACCCAGTACTTC. This chain joins TRBV5-1 and TRBJ2-5; 10 bases are a match to TRBD1. The junction had 13 bases not matched to a gene; V was cut back by 9 bases and J by 5 bases. Germline CDR1 is SGHRS and CDR2 is YFSETQ. This CDR3 contains 15 residues.

J is TRBJ1-2 and V is TRBV5-4, with TRBD1 matching over 9 bases. Per the germline V gene, CDR1 is SGHNT and CDR2 is YYREEE (reference sequence). The ends lost 3 bases at V and 7 bases at J; junction bases unmatched: 7. The CDR3 loop spans 14 amino acids. The CDR3 spells CASSSPGQGVGYTF. Here the CDR3 DNA reads TGTGCCAGCAGCTCTCCGGGACAGGGAGTTGGCTACACCTTC.

The chain recombines TRBV7-2 with TRBJ1-2, with 12 bases aligning to TRBD1. The germline gives CDR1 SGHTA, CDR2 FQGNSA. The CDR3 runs to 17 residues. The V and J ends lost 3 bases and 1 base, in that order; junction bases with no gene match: 6. The chain's CDR3 is CASSFWDRGRGNYGYTF. The CDR3 DNA reads TGTGCCAGCAGCTTCTGGGACAGGGGGCGCGGTAACTATGGCTACACCTTC.